These T cell receptor beta chains were read from a single sample in a study of T-cell memory formation after mild COVID-19. MiXCR, run by TCRdb on the 5' RACE reads, gives a single entry per CDR3 protein. The table records around 300,000 distinct CDR3 sequences, roughly an eighth of them present only once. Sequencing was performed on PBMCs or a T cell subset sorted from them (not recorded which). The receptors were sampled from a man between 18 and 29 years old who had mild COVID-19 (a few samples of this study predate the infection). Cell type and time point are not known. CDR3s include the opening cysteine and the closing phenylalanine or tryptophan. D genes are given only for firm matches. Size is omitted from some rows. Given values are once, few, many or a class for expanded clones.

cdr3_aa | cdr3_nt | j_call | v_call | d_call | clone_size
CSVPENDGKLFF | TGCAGCGTTCCGGAGAATGATGGAAAACTGTTTTTT | TRBJ1-4 | TRBV29-1 | NA | few
CASSPPRETALYQETQYF | TGCGCCAGCAGTCCACCCCGAGAGACAGCCCTGTACCAAGAGACCCAGTACTTC | TRBJ2-5 | TRBV23-1 | NA | few
CATQDRAFTGELFF | TGTGCCACGCAAGACAGAGCCTTCACCGGGGAGCTGTTTTTT | TRBJ2-2 | TRBV14 | NA | few
CASSPSLGQPQHF | TGTGCCAGCAGCCCCTCTCTGGGGCAGCCCCAGCATTTT | TRBJ1-5 | TRBV4-2 | NA | NA
CASSVEWQSTEAFF | TGTGCCAGCAGCGTAGAATGGCAGAGCACTGAAGCTTTCTTT | TRBJ1-1 | TRBV9 | NA | NA
CASSEGAPTGANVLTF | TGTGCCAGCAGCGAGGGAGCGCCGACTGGGGCCAACGTCCTGACTTTC | TRBJ2-6 | TRBV7-8 | NA | few
CASSIRSAGDSEQFF | TGTGCCAGTAGTATACGGTCAGCGGGGGACTCTGAGCAGTTCTTC | TRBJ2-1 | TRBV19 | TRBD2 | NA
CSATRTGGVGYF | TGCAGTGCAACCCGGACAGGGGGCGTTGGGTATTTT | TRBJ2-3 | TRBV20-1 | TRBD1 | NA
CSARADWRSYEQYF | TGCAGTGCTAGGGCGGACTGGCGTTCCTACGAGCAGTACTTC | TRBJ2-7 | TRBV20-1 | NA | few
CASSFGLGIRELFF | TGTGCCAGCAGTTTTGGGTTAGGGATTCGGGAGCTGTTTTTT | TRBJ2-2 | TRBV12-3/TRBV12-4 | NA | NA
CASSPRRVATDTQYF | TGTGCCAGCAGCCCCAGGAGGGTAGCTACAGATACGCAGTATTTT | TRBJ2-3 | TRBV7-2 | NA | NA
CASSADRVGQPQHF | TGTGCCAGCAGCGCAGACAGGGTGGGTCAGCCCCAGCATTTT | TRBJ1-5 | TRBV6-1 | TRBD1 | many
CASSTTPSGKNYNEQFF | TGCGCCAGCAGCACAACCCCTAGCGGGAAAAACTACAATGAGCAGTTCTTC | TRBJ2-1 | TRBV5-1 | TRBD2 | many
CASRVETGELFF | TGTGCCAGCAGGGTAGAGACCGGGGAGCTGTTTTTT | TRBJ2-2 | TRBV2 | NA | few
CASSEIGTSFF | TGTGCCAGCAGCGAGATTGGGACGTCTTTCTTT | TRBJ1-1 | TRBV7-9 | NA | NA
CASSEDSTTDTQYF | TGTGCCAGCAGTGAAGACTCGACCACAGATACGCAGTATTTT | TRBJ2-3 | TRBV6-4 | NA | many
CASSLDGYSGNTIYF | TGTGCCAGCAGCTTGGACGGATACTCTGGAAACACCATATATTTT | TRBJ1-3 | TRBV5-8 | NA | few
CASSPLGGVPQETQYF | TGTGCCAGCTCACCACTCGGTGGGGTACCCCAAGAGACCCAGTACTTC | TRBJ2-5 | TRBV18 | NA | many
CATSDDNYGYTF | TGTGCCACCAGTGATGATAACTATGGCTACACCTTC | TRBJ1-2 | TRBV24-1 | NA | few
CASSSSGSGTDTQYF | TGTGCCAGCAGCTCGAGCGGGTCGGGCACAGATACGCAGTATTTT | TRBJ2-3 | TRBV7-3 | NA | many
CASSWGLAGTYEQYF | TGTGCCAGCAGCTGGGGACTAGCGGGGACCTACGAGCAGTACTTC | TRBJ2-7 | TRBV11-2 | TRBD2 | NA
CASSDSAGMNSPLHF | TGTGCCAGCAGTGACTCGGCAGGGATGAATTCACCCCTCCACTTT | TRBJ1-6 | TRBV6-4 | NA | many
CASSQLAGGTYEQYF | TGTGCCAGCAGCCAACTAGCGGGGGGGACCTACGAGCAGTACTTC | TRBJ2-7 | TRBV14 | TRBD2 | few
CASSAQTGGTEAFF | TGTGCCAGCAGCGCCCAGACAGGGGGCACTGAAGCTTTCTTT | TRBJ1-1 | TRBV7-3 | TRBD1 | NA
CASRGTGGKPGVAKNIQYF | TGTGCCAGCAGAGGGACAGGGGGCAAGCCAGGAGTAGCCAAAAACATTCAGTACTTC | TRBJ2-4 | TRBV28 | TRBD1 | few
CASSAGQGLGENIQYF | TGTGCCAGCAGCGCCGGGCAGGGACTAGGGGAAAACATTCAGTACTTC | TRBJ2-4 | TRBV5-4 | TRBD2 | few
CASSVQGAGYGYTF | TGTGCCAGCAGCGTACAGGGGGCCGGGTATGGCTACACCTTC | TRBJ1-2 | TRBV5-6 | TRBD1 | few
CASSQEGGLTSSPLHF | TGCGCCAGCAGCCAAGAGGGCGGACTCACCAGTTCACCCCTCCACTTT | TRBJ1-6 | TRBV4-3 | NA | NA
CASSLTPPTDTQYF | TGCGCCAGCAGCCTGACCCCCCCCACAGATACGCAGTATTTT | TRBJ2-3 | TRBV5-1 | NA | NA
CASRRTGTGNQPQHF | TGTGCCAGCAGACGAACAGGTACGGGGAATCAGCCCCAGCATTTT | TRBJ1-5 | TRBV6-1 | NA | NA
CASVMRTEEINYGYTF | TGTGCCAGCGTCATGAGGACCGAGGAGATTAACTATGGCTACACCTTC | TRBJ1-2 | TRBV6-2/TRBV6-3 | NA | few
CASSYSNAPLHF | TGTGCCAGCAGTTACTCGAATGCACCCCTCCACTTT | TRBJ1-6 | TRBV6-2/TRBV6-3 | NA | few
CASSPGTVWNEQFF | TGTGCCAGCAGTCCCGGGACGGTTTGGAATGAGCAGTTCTTC | TRBJ2-1 | TRBV28 | NA | NA
CASSSPPGLAGGSTDTQYF | TGCGCCAGCAGCTCCCCTCCGGGACTAGCGGGGGGGAGCACAGATACGCAGTATTTT | TRBJ2-3 | TRBV5-1 | TRBD2 | few
CASSLAQRKLFF | TGTGCCAGCAGTTTAGCCCAAAGGAAACTGTTTTTT | TRBJ1-4 | TRBV12-3/TRBV12-4 | NA | few
CASSLVASGGNSYNEQFF | TGTGCCAGCAGCTTAGTCGCTAGCGGGGGCAACTCCTACAATGAGCAGTTCTTC | TRBJ2-1 | TRBV7-9 | TRBD2 | NA
CASSYEIRDLKTNEQFF | TGTGCCAGCAGTTACGAAATTCGGGACCTAAAGACCAATGAGCAGTTCTTC | TRBJ2-1 | TRBV6-2/TRBV6-3 | NA | few
CASSGTTWNGYTF | TGTGCCAGCAGCGGTACAACATGGAATGGCTACACCTTC | TRBJ1-2 | TRBV9 | NA | NA
CASSLLPGQGLDDTQYF | TGCGCCAGCAGCCTTCTTCCGGGACAGGGACTTGACGATACGCAGTATTTT | TRBJ2-3 | TRBV4-3 | TRBD1 | few
CSATAGSGNTIYF | TGCAGTGCTACCGCCGGCTCTGGAAACACCATATATTTT | TRBJ1-3 | TRBV20-1 | NA | many
CASSVGVGRGNGYTF | TGTGCCAGCAGCGTAGGGGTTGGCAGGGGCAATGGCTACACCTTC | TRBJ1-2 | TRBV9 | NA | NA
CSVGFAGAGEKLFF | TGCAGCGTTGGGTTTGCGGGCGCGGGTGAAAAACTGTTTTTT | TRBJ1-4 | TRBV29-1 | NA | NA
CASSFIGSALGYTF | TGTGCCAGCAGTTTTATCGGGTCCGCCTTGGGCTACACCTTC | TRBJ1-2 | TRBV27 | NA | once
CASSLRGGAGTEAFF | TGTGCCAGCAGCCTTAGAGGGGGCGCGGGCACTGAAGCTTTCTTT | TRBJ1-1 | TRBV9 | TRBD1 | NA
CSAADGVTGELFF | TGCAGTGCAGCCGACGGGGTCACCGGGGAGCTGTTTTTT | TRBJ2-2 | TRBV20-1 | NA | few
CSARDGTSGNTIYF | TGCAGTGCTAGGGACGGGACGTCGGGAAACACCATATATTTT | TRBJ1-3 | TRBV20-1 | NA | NA
CASSYRVNTEAFF | TGTGCCAGCAGTTACCGGGTGAACACTGAAGCTTTCTTT | TRBJ1-1 | TRBV6-5 | NA | few
CASSPSDRRETQYF | TGTGCCAGCTCACCATCGGACAGGCGGGAGACCCAGTACTTC | TRBJ2-5 | TRBV18 | TRBD1 | few
CASSLGQITEAFF | TGTGCCAGCAGCTTGGGACAGATCACTGAAGCTTTCTTT | TRBJ1-1 | TRBV5-6 | NA | few
CASSEPPGQPNYGYTF | TGTGCCAGCAGTGAACCCCCGGGACAGCCGAACTATGGCTACACCTTC | TRBJ1-2 | TRBV6-6 | TRBD1 | NA
CSARDQRGSDTQYF | TGCAGTGCTAGAGATCAGCGGGGGTCAGATACGCAGTATTTT | TRBJ2-3 | TRBV20-1 | TRBD2 | NA
CASSQKTGANYGYTF | TGTGCCAGCAGCCAAAAGACAGGGGCTAACTATGGCTACACCTTC | TRBJ1-2 | TRBV5-4 | TRBD1 | NA
CSVRGGYEQYF | TGCAGCGTTCGGGGGGGCTACGAGCAGTACTTC | TRBJ2-7 | TRBV29-1 | TRBD2 | NA